Sequencing of this TCR beta chain was carried out in a study of CD8 T cells in Susac syndrome (dated by TCRdb to the late 2010s). Regarding the study in general: Repertoire sequencing was used to test whether CD8+ T cell activation and differentiation in Susac syndrome was antigen driven. Clonality of the CD8+ T cell repertoire was compared between roughly 13 healthy donors, approximately 14 Susac syndrome patients and around 15 multiple sclerosis patients.

CDR1 MNHNS and CDR2 SASEGT were looked up in the germline V gene. V loses 4 bases, J loses 6 bases, and the germline ends lie 12 bases apart. Measured from the cysteine to the phenylalanine, the CDR3 is 13 residues long. Solely the CDR3 DNA is kept, with 39 bases framed from the first base. General study outcomes and caveats: The number of individuals in the TCR sequencing and HLA analysis was acknowledged as relatively small.

This clonotype turned up a few times. Its antigen specificity is not known. There are no base qualities to consult, and no much larger clone falls within one base. Peripheral blood CD8+ and CD4+ T cells from healthy donors, Susac syndrome patients and multiple sclerosis patients were profiled by high-throughput TCR beta sequencing. Multiple sclerosis controls were treatment-naive patients with stable or active relapsing-remitting disease fulfilling revised McDonald criteria. Bulk CD8+ and CD4+ T cells were purified by magnetic negative isolation, whereas CD8+ TEMRA cells were enriched by FACS. Blood was collected in EDTA tubes and processed within 24 hours, with PBMCs isolated through density gradient centrifugation. PBMCs intended for TCR sequencing were cryopreserved in liquid nitrogen and were subsequently thawed in a 37 degrees C water bath. The sorted or isolated CD4+, CD8+ and CD8+ TEMRA cells had a purity of 90% or higher.

RNA was extracted using the RNeasy kit, and roughly 0.45 to 1 microgram was reverse transcribed with random hexamers. TCR beta CDR3 regions were amplified with the immunoSEQ multiplex PCR assay covering 54 Vbeta and 13 Jbeta segments. Bias from PCR amplification was corrected by using a synthetic template baseline for primer optimization and for computational correction. Turning to the authors' computational methods: Reads were assigned to V, D and J genes according to IMGT and analyzed in immunoSEQ Analyzer, with only productive sequences retained. Clonality was calculated as one minus the Shannon entropy normalized by log2 of the number of productive unique sequences. For each patient and control, public and private clones were evaluated within the 100 most prevalent clones. A clone was defined as Susac-specific if it was absent from the healthy and MS cohorts, from some 980 published viral clones and from other ImmuneACCESS disease sequences. Through fastp at Q25 and MiXCR, TCRdb rebuilt clones from the public reads, retaining in-frame beta chains. One record per CDR3 amino acid sequence lists the most common genes and DNA. The V and J calls come from TCRdb's annotation, not from the publication. This sample has about 300,000 distinct CDR3 sequences in its table, and 85% of those were observed once. The top ten clonotypes cover approximately 0.2% of the sample.

Material: CD8+ T cells from PBMCs. This receptor was obtained from a human donor with multiple sclerosis. The chain is assembled from TRBV6-1 and TRBJ1-1, with the D gene call left open. The CDR3 region has the sequence CASSVTLGAEAFF. The nucleotides read TGTGCCAGCAGTGTTACATTGGGCGCTGAAGCTTTCTTT.